This note documents a single T cell receptor beta chain sequence. This sample was included in a study of blood T cell repertoires in COVID-19. Per the germline V gene, CDR1 is SEHNR and CDR2 is FQNEAQ (reference sequence). V was clipped by 0 bases and J by 4 bases; unmatched bases: 6. The CDR3 totals 16 residues. Participants' own reports of clinical history determined their cohort assignment. The data were produced by immunoSEQ multiplex PCR, yet TCRdb's version contains in-frame clones alone and is incomplete. The sample contains about 210,000 clones, under 90% of which appear only once. This chain links TRBV7-9 with TRBJ2-3; TRBD2 matches 8 bases. The clonotype was recovered from a woman aged 45-65 years with acute COVID-19. The specimen was PBMCs or T cells enriched from blood (not recorded which). The CDR3 reads CASSLASGIGADTQYF. The CDR3 nucleotides read TGTGCCAGCAGCTTAGCTAGCGGGATCGGGGCAGATACGCAGTATTTT.